The T cell receptor beta chain under discussion was sequenced for a study of control samples from healthy donors and cancer patients. There are 15 residues in the CDR3. Trimming pared 6 bases from V and 4 bases from J, leaving 18 bases between. Germline loops: CDR1 LNHDA, CDR2 SQIVND (reference sequence). The assay was immunoSEQ multiplex PCR, and TCRdb's table has in-frame clones only and misses some. Here the sample spans about 140,000 clones, 80% to 90% being singletons. The sample comprised blood. The sequence came from a young man in good health. The V call is TRBV19, the J call TRBJ1-1; weak D call: TRBD1 (5 bases). This chain's CDR3 is CASRHKRQGSTEAFF. CDR3 bases: TGTGCCAGTAGACATAAGAGGCAGGGTAGCACTGAAGCTTTCTTT.